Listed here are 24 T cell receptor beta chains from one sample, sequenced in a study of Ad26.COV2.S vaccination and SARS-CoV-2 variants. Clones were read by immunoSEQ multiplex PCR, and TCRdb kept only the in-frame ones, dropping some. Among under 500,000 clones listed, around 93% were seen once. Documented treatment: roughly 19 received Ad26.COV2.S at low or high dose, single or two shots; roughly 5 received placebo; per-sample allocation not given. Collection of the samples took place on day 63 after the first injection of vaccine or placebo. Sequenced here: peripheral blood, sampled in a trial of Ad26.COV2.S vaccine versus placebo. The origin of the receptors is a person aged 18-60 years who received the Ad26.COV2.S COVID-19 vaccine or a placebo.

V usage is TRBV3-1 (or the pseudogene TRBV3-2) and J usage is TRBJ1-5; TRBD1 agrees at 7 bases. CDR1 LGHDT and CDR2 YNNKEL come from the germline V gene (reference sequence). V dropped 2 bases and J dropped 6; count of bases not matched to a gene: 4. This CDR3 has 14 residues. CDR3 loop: CASSQTGERQPQHF. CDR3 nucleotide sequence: TGTGCCAGCAGCCAAACAGGGGAACGTCAGCCCCAGCATTTT.

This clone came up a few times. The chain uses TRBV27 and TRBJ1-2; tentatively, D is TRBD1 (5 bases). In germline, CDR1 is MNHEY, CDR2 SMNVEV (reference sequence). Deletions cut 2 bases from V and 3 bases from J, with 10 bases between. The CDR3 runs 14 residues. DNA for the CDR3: TGTGCCAGCAGTTTAGAGGCAGGGTACTATGGCTACACCTTC. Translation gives CASSLEAGYYGYTF.

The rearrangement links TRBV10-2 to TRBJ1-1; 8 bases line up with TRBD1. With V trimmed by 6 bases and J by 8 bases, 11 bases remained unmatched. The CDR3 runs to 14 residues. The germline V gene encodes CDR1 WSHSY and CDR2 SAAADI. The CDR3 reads CASRSGTGASEAFF. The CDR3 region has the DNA TGCGCCAGCAGGTCCGGGACAGGCGCCTCAGAAGCTTTCTTT.

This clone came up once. The CDR3 reads CASSYLRPGGGETQYF. In DNA form, the CDR3 reads TGTGCCAGCTCTTACCTCCGTCCGGGGGGGGGAGAGACCCAGTACTTC. This chain joins TRBV18 and TRBJ2-5; 8 bases agree with TRBD2. After removal of 6 bases from V and 4 bases from J, the junction contained 13 bases not matched to a gene. From germline, CDR1 is KGHSH and CDR2 LQKENI. This CDR3 has 16 residues.

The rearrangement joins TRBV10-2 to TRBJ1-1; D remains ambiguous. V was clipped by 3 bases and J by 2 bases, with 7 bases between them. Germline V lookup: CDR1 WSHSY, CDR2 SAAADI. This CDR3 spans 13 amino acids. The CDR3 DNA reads TGCGCCAGCAGTGATCGGGATAACACTGAAGCTTTCTTT. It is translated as CASSDRDNTEAFF.

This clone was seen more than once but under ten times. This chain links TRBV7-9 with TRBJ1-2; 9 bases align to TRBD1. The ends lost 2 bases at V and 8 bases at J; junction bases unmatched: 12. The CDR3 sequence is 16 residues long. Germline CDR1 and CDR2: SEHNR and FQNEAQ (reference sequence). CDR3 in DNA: TGTGCCAGCAGCTTAACCGGGACAGGGACCTTGAGAGGCTACACCTTC. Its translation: CASSLTGTGTLRGYTF.

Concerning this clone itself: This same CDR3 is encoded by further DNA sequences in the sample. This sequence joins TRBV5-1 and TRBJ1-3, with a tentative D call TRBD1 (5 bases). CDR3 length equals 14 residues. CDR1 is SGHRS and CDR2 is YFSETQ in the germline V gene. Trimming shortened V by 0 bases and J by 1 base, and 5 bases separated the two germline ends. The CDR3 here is CASSLEGSGNTIYF. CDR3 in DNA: TGCGCCAGCAGCTTGGAGGGGTCTGGAAACACCATATATTTT. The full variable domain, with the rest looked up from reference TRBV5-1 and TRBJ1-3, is KAGVTQTPRYLIKTRGQQVTLSCSPISGHRSVSWYQQTPGQGLQFLFEYFSETQRNKGNFPGRFSGRQFSNSRSEMNVSTLELGDSALYLCASSLEGSGNTIYFGEGSWLTVV.

The CDR3 region is CASSARGLADYNEQFF. The CDR3, as DNA: TGTGCCAGCAGCGCCCGGGGACTAGCGGACTACAATGAGCAGTTCTTC. The genes are TRBV9 and TRBJ2-1, with 11 bases lining up with TRBD2. Trimming took 3 bases from V and 3 from J; bases not matched to a gene: 5. The length of the CDR3 is 16 residues. In germline, CDR1 is SGDLS, CDR2 YYNGEE.

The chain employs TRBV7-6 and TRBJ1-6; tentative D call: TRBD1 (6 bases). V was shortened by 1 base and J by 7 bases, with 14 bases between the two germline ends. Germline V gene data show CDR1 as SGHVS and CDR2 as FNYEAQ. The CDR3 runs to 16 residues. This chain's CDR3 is CASSLGGQAANSPLHF. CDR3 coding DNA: TGTGCCAGCAGCTTAGGGGGGCAGGCCGCCAATTCACCCCTCCACTTT.

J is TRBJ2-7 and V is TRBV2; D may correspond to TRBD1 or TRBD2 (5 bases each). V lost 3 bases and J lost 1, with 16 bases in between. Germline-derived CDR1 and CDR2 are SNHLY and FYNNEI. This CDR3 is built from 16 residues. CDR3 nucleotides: TGTGCCAGCAGTGATGGTCCGGGACGCAGATCCTACGAGCAGTACTTC. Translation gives CASSDGPGRRSYEQYF.

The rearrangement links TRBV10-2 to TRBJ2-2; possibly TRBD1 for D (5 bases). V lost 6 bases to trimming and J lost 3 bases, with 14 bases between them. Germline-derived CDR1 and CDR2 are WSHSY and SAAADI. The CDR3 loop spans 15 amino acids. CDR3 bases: TGCGCCAGCAGGGGCGACAGCCGGGACACCGGGGAGCTGTTTTTT. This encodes CASRGDSRDTGELFF.

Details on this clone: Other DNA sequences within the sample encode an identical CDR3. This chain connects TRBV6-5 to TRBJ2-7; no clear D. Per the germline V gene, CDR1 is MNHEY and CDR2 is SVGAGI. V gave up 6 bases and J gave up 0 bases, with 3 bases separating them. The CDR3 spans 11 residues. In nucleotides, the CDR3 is TGTGCCAGCAGCACCTCCTACGAGCAGTACTTC. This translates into CASSTSYEQYF.

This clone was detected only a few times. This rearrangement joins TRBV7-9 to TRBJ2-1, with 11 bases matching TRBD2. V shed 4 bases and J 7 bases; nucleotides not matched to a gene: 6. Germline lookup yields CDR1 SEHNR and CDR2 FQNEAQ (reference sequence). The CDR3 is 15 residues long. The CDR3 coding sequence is TGTGCCAGCAGCTCCACTAGCGGGGGCGTGAATGAGCAGTTCTTC. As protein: CASSSTSGGVNEQFF.

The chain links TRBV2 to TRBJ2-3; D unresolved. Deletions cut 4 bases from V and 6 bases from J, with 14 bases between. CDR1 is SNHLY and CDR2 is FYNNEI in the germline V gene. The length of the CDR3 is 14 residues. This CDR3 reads CASSGPPSRDTQYF. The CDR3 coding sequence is TGTGCCAGCAGTGGACCCCCTTCTAGGGATACGCAGTATTTT.

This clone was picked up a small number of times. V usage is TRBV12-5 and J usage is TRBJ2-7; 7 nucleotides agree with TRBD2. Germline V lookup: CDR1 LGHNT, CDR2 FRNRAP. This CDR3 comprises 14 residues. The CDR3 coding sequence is TGTGCCATAGTCTCGGGGGGTAACTCCTACGAGCAGTACTTC. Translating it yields CAIVSGGNSYEQYF.

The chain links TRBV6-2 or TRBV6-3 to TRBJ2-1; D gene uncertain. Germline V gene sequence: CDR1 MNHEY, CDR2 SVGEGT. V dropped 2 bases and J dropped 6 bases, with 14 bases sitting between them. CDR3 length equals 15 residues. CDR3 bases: TGTGCCAGCAGTTACGACTCCCTTCCAGGCAATGAGCAGTTCTTC. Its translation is CASSYDSLPGNEQFF.

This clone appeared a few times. CDR3 sequence (DNA): TGTGCCAGCAGTTACTTCGGGACCGCTAGAGGCGAGCAGTACTTC. Protein sequence: CASSYFGTARGEQYF. The V call is TRBV6-2 or TRBV6-3, the J call TRBJ2-7; D possibly matches TRBD1 or TRBD2 (5 bases each). The V end was cut by 1 base, the J end by 6 bases, with 16 bases between. Germline V gives CDR1 MNHEY, CDR2 SVGEGT. This CDR3 spans 15 amino acids.

In DNA form, the CDR3 reads TGTGCCAGCAGTTACACAGGGGGCAACTATGGCTACACCTTC. It translates to CASSYTGGNYGYTF. The chain uses TRBV6-5 and TRBJ1-2, with 9 positions matching TRBD1. J lost 2 bases, V lost 2 bases, and 0 bases had no gene match. There are 14 residues in the CDR3. Germline V CDR1 and CDR2: MNHEY, SVGAGI.

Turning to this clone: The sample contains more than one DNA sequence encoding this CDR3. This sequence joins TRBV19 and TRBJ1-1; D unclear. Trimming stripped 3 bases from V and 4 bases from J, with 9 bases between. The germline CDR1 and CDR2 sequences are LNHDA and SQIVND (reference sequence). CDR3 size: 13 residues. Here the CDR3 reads CASSIRASTEAFF. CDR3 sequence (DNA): TGTGCCAGTAGTATTAGGGCCAGCACTGAAGCTTTCTTT.

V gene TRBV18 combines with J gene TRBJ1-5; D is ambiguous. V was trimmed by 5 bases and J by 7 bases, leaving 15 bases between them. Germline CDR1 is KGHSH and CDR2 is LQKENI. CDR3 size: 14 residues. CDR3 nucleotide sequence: TGTGCCAGCTCAATGGGCCCCCAGCAGCAGCCCCAGCATTTT. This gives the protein CASSMGPQQQPQHF. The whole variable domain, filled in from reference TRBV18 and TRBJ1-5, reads NAGVMQNPRHLVRRRGQEARLRCSPMKGHSHVYWYRQLPEEGLKFMVYLQKENIIDESGMPKERFSAEFPKEGPSILRIQQVVRGDSAAYFCASSMGPQQQPQHFGDGTRLSIL.

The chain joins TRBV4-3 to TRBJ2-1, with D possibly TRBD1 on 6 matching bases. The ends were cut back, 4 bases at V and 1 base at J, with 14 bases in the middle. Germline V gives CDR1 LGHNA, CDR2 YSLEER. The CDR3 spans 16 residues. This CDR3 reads CASSRNTGMSYNEQFF. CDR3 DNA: TGCGCCAGCAGCCGCAATACAGGGATGTCCTACAATGAGCAGTTCTTC.

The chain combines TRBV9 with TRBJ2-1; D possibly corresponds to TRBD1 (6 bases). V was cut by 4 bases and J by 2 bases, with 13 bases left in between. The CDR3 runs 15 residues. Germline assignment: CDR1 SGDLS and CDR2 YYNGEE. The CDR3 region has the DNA TGTGCCAGCAGCTTAAGACAGGACCCCTACAATGAGCAGTTCTTC. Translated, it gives CASSLRQDPYNEQFF.

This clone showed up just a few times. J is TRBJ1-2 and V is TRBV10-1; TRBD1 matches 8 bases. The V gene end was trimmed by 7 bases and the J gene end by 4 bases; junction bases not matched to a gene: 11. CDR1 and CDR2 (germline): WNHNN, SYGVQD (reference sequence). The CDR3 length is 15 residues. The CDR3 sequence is CASNPGTGTFYGYTF. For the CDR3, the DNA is TGCGCCAGCAACCCCGGGACAGGAACCTTCTATGGCTACACCTTC.

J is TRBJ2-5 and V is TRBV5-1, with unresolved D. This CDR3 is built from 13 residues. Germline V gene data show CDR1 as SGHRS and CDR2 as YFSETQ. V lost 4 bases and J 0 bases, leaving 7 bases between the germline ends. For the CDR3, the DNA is TGCGCCAGCAGCCCTGACCACCAAGAGACCCAGTACTTC. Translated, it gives CASSPDHQETQYF.